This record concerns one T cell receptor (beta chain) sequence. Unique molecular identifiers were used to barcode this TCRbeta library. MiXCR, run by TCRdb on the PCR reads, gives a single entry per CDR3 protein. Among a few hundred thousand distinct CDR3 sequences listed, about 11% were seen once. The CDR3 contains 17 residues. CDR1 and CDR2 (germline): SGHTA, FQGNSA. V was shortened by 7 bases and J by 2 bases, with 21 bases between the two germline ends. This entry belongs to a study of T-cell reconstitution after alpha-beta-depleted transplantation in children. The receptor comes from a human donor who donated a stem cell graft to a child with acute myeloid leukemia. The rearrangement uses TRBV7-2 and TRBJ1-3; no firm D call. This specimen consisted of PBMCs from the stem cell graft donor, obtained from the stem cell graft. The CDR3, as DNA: TGTGCCAGCATGAAACCCAAGCCCGCCAAGGCTGGAAACACCATATATTTT. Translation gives CASMKPKPAKAGNTIYF. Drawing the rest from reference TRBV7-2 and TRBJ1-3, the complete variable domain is GAGVSQSPSNKVTEKGKDVELRCDPISGHTALYWYRQSLGQGLEFLIYFQGNSAPDKSGLPSDRFSAERTGGSVSTLTIQRTQQEDSAVYLCASMKPKPAKAGNTIYFGEGSWLTVV.